This is a list of T cell receptor beta chains from one sample in a study of blood T cells in healthy people across ages. TCRdb redid the calling of the 5' RACE reads with MiXCR, one entry per CDR3 protein. The data hold some 1.6 million distinct CDR3 sequences, with around 35% observed a single time. The sample consisted of blood. These receptors were collected from a woman aged 25 to 39 in good health. CDR3s include the opening cysteine and the closing phenylalanine or tryptophan. D genes are given only for firm matches. Expanded clones are given a class, and other clones once, few, many or no size at all.

D: -; J: TRBJ2-5; size: few; V: TRBV29-1; DNA: TGCAGCGTTGAAGATCGGAAAAAGGGACGGTGGGAGACCCAGTACTTC; CDR3: CSVEDRKKGRWETQYF
D: -; J: TRBJ2-5; size: -; V: TRBV7-2; DNA: TGTGCCAGCAGCTTAGCGCCAGGGCAGGGGGGGACCCAGTACTTC; CDR3: CASSLAPGQGGTQYF
D: TRBD2; J: TRBJ2-3; size: -; V: TRBV4-1; DNA: TGCGCCAGCAGCCACCCGCGGGGGAGCACAGATACGCAGTATTTT; CDR3: CASSHPRGSTDTQYF
D: -; J: TRBJ2-7; size: -; V: TRBV6-1; DNA: TGTGCCAGCAGTGAAGGGGGTGTAAAAACCTACGAGCAGTACTTC; CDR3: CASSEGGVKTYEQYF
D: -; J: TRBJ2-3; size: -; V: TRBV5-1; DNA: TGCGCCAGCAGCTCGTGGGGTCTTGAAGATACGCAGTATTTT; CDR3: CASSSWGLEDTQYF
D: -; J: TRBJ1-1; size: -; V: TRBV20-1; DNA: TGCAGTGCTAGAGATCCCTACACTGAAGCTTTCTTT; CDR3: CSARDPYTEAFF
D: TRBD2; J: TRBJ2-5; size: -; V: TRBV6-1; DNA: TGTGCCAGCACGCGACTAGCGGGGGTGGAGACCCAGTACTTC; CDR3: CASTRLAGVETQYF
D: TRBD2; J: TRBJ2-3; size: few; V: TRBV5-1; DNA: TGCGCCAGCAGTTCTGGCGGGAGGGCCTCTCCAGATACGCAGTATTTT; CDR3: CASSSGGRASPDTQYF
D: TRBD2; J: TRBJ2-1; size: -; V: TRBV20-1; DNA: TGCAGTGCTGTTTCTAGCGGGGGGGCGCAGAATGAGCAGTTCTTC; CDR3: CSAVSSGGAQNEQFF
D: TRBD1; J: TRBJ1-2; size: few; V: TRBV28; DNA: TGTGTCAGCAGTCCGGGACAGGGGTTCTATGGTTACACCTTC; CDR3: CVSSPGQGFYGYTF
D: -; J: TRBJ1-6; size: few; V: TRBV13; DNA: TGTGCCAGCAGCTCTTTCTCCTATAATTCACCCCTCCACTTT; CDR3: CASSSFSYNSPLHF
D: TRBD1; J: TRBJ2-5; size: few; V: TRBV20-1; DNA: TGCAGTGCTGTCCCGGGGACAGGGGGCTTCGAAGAGACCCAGTACTTC; CDR3: CSAVPGTGGFEETQYF
D: -; J: TRBJ2-3; size: few; V: TRBV9; DNA: TGTGCCAGCAGCGTAGTATACGGGGATACGCAGTATTTT; CDR3: CASSVVYGDTQYF
D: -; J: TRBJ2-5; size: -; V: TRBV20-1; DNA: TGCAGTGCAACAAGACTAGGAGAGACCCAGTACTTC; CDR3: CSATRLGETQYF
D: -; J: TRBJ1-6; size: -; V: TRBV20-1; DNA: TGCGCAGCCACGACGGCCCCGAAATCACCCCTCCACTTT; CDR3: CAATTAPKSPLHF
D: -; J: TRBJ2-7; size: -; V: TRBV7-2; DNA: TGTGCCAGCAGCTTACCCCCCAGTGGGCAGTACTTC; CDR3: CASSLPPSGQYF
D: -; J: TRBJ2-5; size: few; V: TRBV20-1; DNA: TGCAGTGCTCCCTCCGGGGACACCAAACAAGAGACCCAGTACTTC; CDR3: CSAPSGDTKQETQYF
D: -; J: TRBJ2-5; size: -; V: TRBV5-4; DNA: TGTGCCAGCAGCTTAGAGTCGGAGACCCGGTACTTC; CDR3: CASSLESETRYF
D: -; J: TRBJ2-5; size: few; V: TRBV6-1; DNA: TGTGCCAGCAGAACCGGGACAACCACGAGAGCGCAAGAGACCCAGTACTTC; CDR3: CASRTGTTTRAQETQYF
D: -; J: TRBJ2-1; size: -; V: TRBV2; DNA: TGTGCCAGCACTGGGAGCGACTCCGGGGCCAATGAGCAGTTCTTC; CDR3: CASTGSDSGANEQFF
D: TRBD1; J: TRBJ1-1; size: few; V: TRBV28; DNA: TGTGCCAGCAGTCCACTGACAGGGGAGAACACTGAAGCTTTCTTT; CDR3: CASSPLTGENTEAFF
D: -; J: TRBJ1-5; size: few; V: TRBV28; DNA: TGTGCCAGCAGTGGACCGGGGCCGAATCAGCCCCAGCATTTT; CDR3: CASSGPGPNQPQHF